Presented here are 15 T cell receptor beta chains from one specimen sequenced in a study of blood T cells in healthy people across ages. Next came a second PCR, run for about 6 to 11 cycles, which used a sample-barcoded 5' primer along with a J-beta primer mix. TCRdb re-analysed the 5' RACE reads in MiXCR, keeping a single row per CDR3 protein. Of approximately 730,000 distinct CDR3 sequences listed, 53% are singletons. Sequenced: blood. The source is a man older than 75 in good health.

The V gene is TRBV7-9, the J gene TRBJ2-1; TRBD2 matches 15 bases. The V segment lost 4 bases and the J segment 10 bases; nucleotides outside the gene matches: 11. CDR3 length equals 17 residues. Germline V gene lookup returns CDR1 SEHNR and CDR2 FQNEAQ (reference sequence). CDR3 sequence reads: CASSSHGLAGGGSEQFF. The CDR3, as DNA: TGTGCCAGCAGCTCCCATGGACTAGCGGGAGGGGGGTCCGAGCAGTTCTTC.

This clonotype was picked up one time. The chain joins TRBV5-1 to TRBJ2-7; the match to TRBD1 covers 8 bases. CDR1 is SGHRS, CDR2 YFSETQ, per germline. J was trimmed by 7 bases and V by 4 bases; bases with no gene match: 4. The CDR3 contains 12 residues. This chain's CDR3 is CASSHRGIEQYF. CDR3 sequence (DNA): TGCGCCAGCAGCCACAGGGGGATTGAGCAGTACTTC.

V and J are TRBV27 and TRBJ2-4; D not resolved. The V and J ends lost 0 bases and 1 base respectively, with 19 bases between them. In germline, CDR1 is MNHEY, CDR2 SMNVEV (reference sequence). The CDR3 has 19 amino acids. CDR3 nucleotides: TGTGCCAGCAGTTTATCGTACCCAGAGACGGGCACCGCCAAAAACATTCAGTACTTC. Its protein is CASSLSYPETGTAKNIQYF.

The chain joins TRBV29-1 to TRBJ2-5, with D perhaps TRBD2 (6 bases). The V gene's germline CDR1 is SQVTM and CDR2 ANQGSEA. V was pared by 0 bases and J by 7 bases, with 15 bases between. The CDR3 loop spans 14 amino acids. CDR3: CSVEDLGGSGTQYF. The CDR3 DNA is TGCAGCGTTGAAGATCTCGGGGGAAGCGGGACCCAGTACTTC. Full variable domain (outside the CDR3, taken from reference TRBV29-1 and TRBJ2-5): SAVISQKPSRDICQRGTSLTIQCQVDSQVTMMFWYRQQPGQSLTLIATANQGSEATYESGFVIDKFPISRPNLTFSTLTVSNMSPEDSSIYLCSVEDLGGSGTQYFGPGTRLLVL.

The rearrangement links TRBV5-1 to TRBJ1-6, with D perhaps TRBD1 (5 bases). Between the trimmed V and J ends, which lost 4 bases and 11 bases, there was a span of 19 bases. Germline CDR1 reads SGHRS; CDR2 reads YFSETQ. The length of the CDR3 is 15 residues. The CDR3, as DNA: TGCGCCAGCAGCCCGCAGGGAGACGGTCGGCCACCCCTCCACTTT. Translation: CASSPQGDGRPPLHF.

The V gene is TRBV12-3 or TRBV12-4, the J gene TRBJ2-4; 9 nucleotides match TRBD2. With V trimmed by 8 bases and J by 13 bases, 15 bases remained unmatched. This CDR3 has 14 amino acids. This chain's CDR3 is CASGLAGGPGEQYF. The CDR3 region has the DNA TGTGCCAGCGGCCTTGCGGGAGGGCCGGGGGAGCAGTACTTC.

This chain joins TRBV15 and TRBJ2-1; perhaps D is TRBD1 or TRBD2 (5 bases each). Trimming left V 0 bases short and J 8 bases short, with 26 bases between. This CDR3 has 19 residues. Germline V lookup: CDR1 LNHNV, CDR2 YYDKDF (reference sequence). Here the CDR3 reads CATSRDPQKWAGSGDEQFF. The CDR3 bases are TGTGCCACCAGCAGAGACCCCCAGAAATGGGCAGGGAGTGGAGATGAGCAGTTCTTC.

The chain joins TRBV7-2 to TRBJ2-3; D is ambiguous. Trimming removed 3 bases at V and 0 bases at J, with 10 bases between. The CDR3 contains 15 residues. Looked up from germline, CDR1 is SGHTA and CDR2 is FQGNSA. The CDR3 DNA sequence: TGTGCCAGCAGCTTCGTGCGCCCAAGCACAGATACGCAGTATTTT. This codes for CASSFVRPSTDTQYF. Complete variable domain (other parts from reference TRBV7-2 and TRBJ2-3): GAGVSQSPSNKVTEKGKDVELRCDPISGHTALYWYRQSLGQGLEFLIYFQGNSAPDKSGLPSDRFSAERTGGSVSTLTIQRTQQEDSAVYLCASSFVRPSTDTQYFGPGTRLTVL.

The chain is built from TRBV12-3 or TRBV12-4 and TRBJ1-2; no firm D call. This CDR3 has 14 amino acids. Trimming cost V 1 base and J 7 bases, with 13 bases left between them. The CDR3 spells CASSLVGGMAGYTF. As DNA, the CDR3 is TGTGCCAGCAGTTTAGTAGGAGGAATGGCTGGCTACACCTTC.

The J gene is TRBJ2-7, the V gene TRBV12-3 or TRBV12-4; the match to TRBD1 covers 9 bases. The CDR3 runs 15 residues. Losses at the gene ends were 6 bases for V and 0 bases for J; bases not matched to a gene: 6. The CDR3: CASSHPTGGSYEQYF. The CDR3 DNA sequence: TGTGCCAGCAGCCACCCGACAGGGGGCTCCTACGAGCAGTACTTC.

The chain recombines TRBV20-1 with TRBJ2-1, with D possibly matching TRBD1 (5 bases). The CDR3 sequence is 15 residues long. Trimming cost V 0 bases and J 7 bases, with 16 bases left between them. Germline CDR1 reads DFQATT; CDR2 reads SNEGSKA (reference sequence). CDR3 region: CSARDRRGLGNEQFF. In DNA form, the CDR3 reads TGCAGTGCTAGAGATCGAAGGGGCCTGGGGAATGAGCAGTTCTTC.

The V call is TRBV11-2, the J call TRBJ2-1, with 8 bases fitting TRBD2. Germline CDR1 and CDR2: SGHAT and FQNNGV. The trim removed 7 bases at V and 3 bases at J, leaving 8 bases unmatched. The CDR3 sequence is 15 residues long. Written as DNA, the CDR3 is TGTGCCAGCACTCAGTCGCGGGAGGACTACAATGAGCAGTTCTTC. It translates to CASTQSREDYNEQFF.

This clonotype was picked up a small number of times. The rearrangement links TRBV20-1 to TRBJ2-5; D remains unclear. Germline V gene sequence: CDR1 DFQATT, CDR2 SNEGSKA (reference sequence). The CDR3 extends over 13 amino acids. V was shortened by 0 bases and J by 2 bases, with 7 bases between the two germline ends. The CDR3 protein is CSARDLEQETQYF. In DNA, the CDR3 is TGCAGTGCTAGAGATCTGGAGCAAGAGACCCAGTACTTC.

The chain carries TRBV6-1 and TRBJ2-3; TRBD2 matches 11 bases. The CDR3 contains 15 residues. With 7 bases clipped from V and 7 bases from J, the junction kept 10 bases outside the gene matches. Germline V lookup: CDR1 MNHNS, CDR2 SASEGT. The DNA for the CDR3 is TGTGCCAGCACCGTGACTAGCGGGACCCGAAATACGCAGTATTTT. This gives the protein CASTVTSGTRNTQYF.

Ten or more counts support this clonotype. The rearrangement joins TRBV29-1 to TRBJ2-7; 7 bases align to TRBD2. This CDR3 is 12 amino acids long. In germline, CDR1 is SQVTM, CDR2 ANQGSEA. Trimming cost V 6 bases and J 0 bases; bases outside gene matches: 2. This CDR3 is CSVGGSSYEQYF. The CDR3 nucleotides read TGCAGCGTGGGGGGGTCCTCCTACGAGCAGTACTTC.